The 8 T cell receptor beta chains given below trace back to one sample, sequenced in a study of blood T cells in healthy people across ages (dated by TCRdb to between 2014 and 2016). The library was obtained by 5' RACE. TCRdb names Illumina HiSeq 2500 as the instrument used. A second PCR of roughly 7 to 12 cycles was performed with a sample-barcoded 5' primer and a J-beta primer mix. TCRdb reprocessed the public reads (quality trimming at Q25 with fastp, clone calling with MiXCR) and kept in-frame beta chains. Every distinct CDR3 protein forms one entry, paired with its most common genes and DNA. A total of 550,000 to 700,000 distinct CDR3 sequences appear in this sample, about 26% of them only once. The top ten constitute less than 20% of the sample. Sample: blood. The receptors come from a woman aged 70-85 years in good health.

The rearrangement links TRBV12-3 or TRBV12-4 to TRBJ2-1; 10 bases are a match to TRBD2. The CDR3 has 14 residues. Trimming took 8 bases from V and 8 from J; bases not matched to a gene: 9. CDR3 in DNA: TGTGCCAGCGGTCCTAGCGGGAGATTCGATGAGCAGTTCTTC. This codes for CASGPSGRFDEQFF.

This sequence joins TRBV5-1 and TRBJ2-5, with D possibly being TRBD1 (6 bases). The end of the DNA is better explained by TRBJ2-7, so the J call may be wrong. CDR3 length equals 14 residues. CDR1 and CDR2 from the germline V gene are SGHRS and YFSETQ. CDR3 nucleotide sequence: TGCGCCAGCAGCTCCACAGGGAACTCCTACGAGCAGTACTTC. Translated: CASSSTGNSYEQYF.

This chain's CDR3 is CASSKDGFNYGYTF. CDR3 DNA sequence: TGTGCCAGCAGCAAGGACGGTTTTAACTATGGCTACACCTTC. This chain connects TRBV12-3 or TRBV12-4 to TRBJ1-2; D gene unclear. The CDR3 loop spans 14 amino acids. V lost 6 bases, J lost 1 base, and 12 bases lay in between.

A few counts support this clonotype. One junction end disagrees with the germline gene, perhaps due to a read error. The J gene is TRBJ1-4, the V gene TRBV15; TRBD1 agrees at 7 bases. The CDR3 consists of 13 residues. Germline V gene data show CDR1 as LNHNV and CDR2 as YYDKDF (reference sequence). The CDR3 region has the DNA TGTGCCACCAGCAGAGACTCAACAGGGGCGGGAGTTTTT. It yields the protein CATSRDSTGAGVF.

This chain connects TRBV9 to TRBJ2-5; 8 bases line up with TRBD2. The CDR3 is 16 residues long. Germline V gives CDR1 SGDLS, CDR2 YYNGEE. After removal of 1 base from V and 3 bases from J, the junction contained 8 bases not matched to a gene. The CDR3 loop reads CASSVRPLAEKETQYF. CDR3 DNA sequence: TGTGCCAGCAGCGTAAGGCCACTAGCGGAAAAAGAGACCCAGTACTTC.

Regarding this clonotype: One end of the junction fails to match germline, which may point to a read error. The gene calls are TRBV25-1 and TRBJ2-5, with TRBD1 matching over 8 bases. CDR3 length equals 16 residues. CDR1 MGHDK and CDR2 SYGVNS come from the germline V gene. The CDR3 bases are TGTGCCTGCAGCCAACCGGACAGGGTAGGAGAAGAGACCCAGTACTTC. Its protein product is CACSQPDRVGEETQYF.

The chain carries TRBV7-2 and TRBJ1-2; 7 bases are a match to TRBD1. J gave up 5 bases and V 5 bases, and 14 bases lay outside the gene matches. Germline loops: CDR1 SGHTA, CDR2 FQGNSA. There are 16 residues in the CDR3. CDR3 nucleotides: TGTGCCAGCAGCCCAACGCGGGGACAGACTGTTTATGGCTACACCTTC. This gives the protein CASSPTRGQTVYGYTF.

This clonotype was seen only a few times. One junction end does not reproduce the germline sequence, and a read error may be involved. V usage is TRBV7-3 and J usage is TRBJ2-2; 8 bases agree with TRBD2. Germline CDR1 is SGHTA and CDR2 is FQGTGA. The CDR3 has 16 amino acids. As DNA, the CDR3 is TGTGCCTGCAGGGCACCGGGACTAGGGGACACCGGGGAGCTGTTTTTT. As protein: CACRAPGLGDTGELFF. Supplemented by reference TRBV7-3 and TRBJ2-2, the full variable domain reads GAGVSQTPSNKVTEKGKYVELRCDPISGHTALYWYRQSLGQGPEFLIYFQGTGAADDSGLPNDRFFAVRPEGSVSTLKIQRTERGDSAVYLCACRAPGLGDTGELFFGEGSRLTVL.